This T cell receptor beta chain is drawn from a study of Ad26.COV2.S vaccination and SARS-CoV-2 variants. TCRdb's table, derived via immunoSEQ multiplex PCR, lists solely in-frame clones and lacks some. The table has 320,000 or so clones, 85% to 90% seen once; the top ten hold 4.5% to 5.5%. The treatment here: 19 received Ad26.COV2.S at low or high dose, single or two shots; roughly 5 received placebo; per-sample allocation not given. Sampling happened 63 days after the first vaccine or placebo injection. Boston provided a donor who was an adult aged 18-55 years. CDR3 length: 17 amino acids. J was trimmed by 7 bases and V by 3 bases; bases with no gene match: 11. Per germline, CDR1 MGHRA and CDR2 YSYEKL.

The specimen comprised peripheral blood, sampled in a trial of Ad26.COV2.S vaccine versus placebo. This TCR was recovered from a person aged 18 to 59 who received the Ad26.COV2.S COVID-19 vaccine or a placebo. The gene calls are TRBV4-1 and TRBJ1-6; 8 bases match TRBD1. CDR3 loop: CASSQGKVGQGNSPLHF. The DNA for the CDR3 is TGCGCCAGCAGCCAGGGGAAGGTAGGACAGGGAAATTCACCCCTCCACTTT.